This T cell receptor (beta chain) was identified during a study of blood T cell repertoires in COVID-19. Study-wide background: Samples taken during acute and convalescent COVID-19 were collected in the United States, Italy and Spain. T cells, B-cell-depleted T cells, or PBMCs provided the cDNA or gDNA that served as material.

The germline V and J ends were trimmed by 7 bases and 0 bases, with 9 bases remaining between them. CDR1 and CDR2 (germline): SNHLY, FYNNEI. The CDR3 consists of 13 residues. Original processing methods: Amplification with reference gene primers provided the estimates of nucleated cell counts. The method was immunoSEQ multiplex PCR; TCRdb's version includes in-frame clones alone and lacks a portion of them. V and J calls and clone size come straight from that table; D and trimming were deduced from the DNA. There are approximately 270,000 clones in the sample; approximately 85% occur only once, and around 10% lies in the top ten.

The gene calls are TRBV2 and TRBJ1-1; D is uncertain. The sample consisted of peripheral blood. The source of this sequence is a woman in her seventies with acute or convalescent COVID-19. The CDR3 spells CASTQNMNTEAFF. DNA for the CDR3: TGTGCCAGCACCCAGAACATGAACACTGAAGCTTTCTTT.